This record covers a single TCR beta chain. This sample was included in a study of tumor-infiltrating lymphocytes in localized non-small cell lung cancer. Across the study: Several tumor histologies, both smoking statuses, and some post-neoadjuvant chemotherapy samples were included.

Here immunoSEQ multiplex PCR was the method, and the copy in TCRdb shows in-frame clones only, minus some. The sample records over 14,000 clones, roughly four fifths being singletons. The clonotype originates from a human donor with non-small cell lung cancer. The sequenced sample consisted of lung tumor tissue.

The DNA for the CDR3 is TGTGCCTGGAGAAAGGGTGGGGCGGGGAACACTGAAGCTTTCTTT. It yields the protein CAWRKGGAGNTEAFF. The V call is TRBV30, the J call TRBJ1-1; the D gene is possibly TRBD1 (5 bases). This CDR3 spans 15 amino acids. V lost 3 bases and J 1 base, leaving 15 bases between the germline ends. Germline assignment: CDR1 GTSNPN and CDR2 SVGIG (reference sequence).